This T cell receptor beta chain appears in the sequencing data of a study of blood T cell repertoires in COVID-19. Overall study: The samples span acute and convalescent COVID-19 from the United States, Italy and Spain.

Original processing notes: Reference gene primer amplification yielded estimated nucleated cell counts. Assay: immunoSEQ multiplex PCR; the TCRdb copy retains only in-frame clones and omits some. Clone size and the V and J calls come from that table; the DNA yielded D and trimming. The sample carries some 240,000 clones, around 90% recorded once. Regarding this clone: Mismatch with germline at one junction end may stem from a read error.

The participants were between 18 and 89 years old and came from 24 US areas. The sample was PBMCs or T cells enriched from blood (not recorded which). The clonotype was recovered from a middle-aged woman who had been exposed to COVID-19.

The CDR3 sequence is CAGSTRTGGASYTEAFF. CDR3 DNA: TGTGCCGGCAGCACAAGGACAGGGGGCGCGTCGTATACTGAAGCTTTCTTT. This chain joins TRBV5-6 and TRBJ1-1; 11 positions match TRBD1. CDR3 length: 17 amino acids. Per germline, CDR1 SGHDT and CDR2 YYEEEE.